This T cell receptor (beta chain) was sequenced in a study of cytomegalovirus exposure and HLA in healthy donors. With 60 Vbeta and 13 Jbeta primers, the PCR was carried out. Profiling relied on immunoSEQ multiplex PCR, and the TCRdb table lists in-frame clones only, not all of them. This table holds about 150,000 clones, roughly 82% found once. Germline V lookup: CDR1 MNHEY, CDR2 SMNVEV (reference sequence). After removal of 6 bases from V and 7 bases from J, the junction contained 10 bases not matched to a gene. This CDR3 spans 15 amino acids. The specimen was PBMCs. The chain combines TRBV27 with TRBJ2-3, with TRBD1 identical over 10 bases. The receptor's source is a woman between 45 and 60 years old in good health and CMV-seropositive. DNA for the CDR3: TGTGCCAGCAGCCATTTAAGGGACAGGGGAAATACGCAGTATTTT. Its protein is CASSHLRDRGNTQYF.